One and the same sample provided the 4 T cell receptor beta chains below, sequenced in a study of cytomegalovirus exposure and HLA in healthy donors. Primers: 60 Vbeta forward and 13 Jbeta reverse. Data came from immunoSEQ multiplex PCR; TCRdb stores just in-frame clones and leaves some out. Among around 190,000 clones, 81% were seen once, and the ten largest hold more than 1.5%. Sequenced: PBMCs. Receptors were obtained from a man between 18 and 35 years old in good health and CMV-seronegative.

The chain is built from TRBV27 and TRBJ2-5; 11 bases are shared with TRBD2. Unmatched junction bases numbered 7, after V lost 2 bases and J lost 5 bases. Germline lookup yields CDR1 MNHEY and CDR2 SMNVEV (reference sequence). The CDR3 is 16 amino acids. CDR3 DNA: TGTGCCAGCAGTTTAATAGCGGGGGGGAGCGAGGAGACCCAGTACTTC. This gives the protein CASSLIAGGSEETQYF.

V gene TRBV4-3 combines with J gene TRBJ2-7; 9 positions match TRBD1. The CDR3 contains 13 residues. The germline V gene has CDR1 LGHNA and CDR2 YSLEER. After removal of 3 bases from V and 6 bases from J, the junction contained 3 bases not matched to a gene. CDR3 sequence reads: CASSQLTGGEQYF. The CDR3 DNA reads TGCGCCAGCAGCCAGTTGACAGGGGGCGAGCAGTACTTC.

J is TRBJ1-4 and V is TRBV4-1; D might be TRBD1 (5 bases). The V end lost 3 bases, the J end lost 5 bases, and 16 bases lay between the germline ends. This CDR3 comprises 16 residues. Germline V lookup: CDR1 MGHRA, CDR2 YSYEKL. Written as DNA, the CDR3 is TGCGCCAGCAGCCAGGCCTTAGGGGATGCCAATGAAAAACTGTTTTTT. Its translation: CASSQALGDANEKLFF.

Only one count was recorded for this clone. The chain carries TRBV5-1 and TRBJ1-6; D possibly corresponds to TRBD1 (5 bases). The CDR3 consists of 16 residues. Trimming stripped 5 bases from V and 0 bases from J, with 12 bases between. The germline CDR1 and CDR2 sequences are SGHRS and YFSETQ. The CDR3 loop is CASRPTASSYNSPLHF. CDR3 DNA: TGCGCCAGCAGGCCGACAGCTAGCTCCTATAATTCACCCCTCCACTTT.